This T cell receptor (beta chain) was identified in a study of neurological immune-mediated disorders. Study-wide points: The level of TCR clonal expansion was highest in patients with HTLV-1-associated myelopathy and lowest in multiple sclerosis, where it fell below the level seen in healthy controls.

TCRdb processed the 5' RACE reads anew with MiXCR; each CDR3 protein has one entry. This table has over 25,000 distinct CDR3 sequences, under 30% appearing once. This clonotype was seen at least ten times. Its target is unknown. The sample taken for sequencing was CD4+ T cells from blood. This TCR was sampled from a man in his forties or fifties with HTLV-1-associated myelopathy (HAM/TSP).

CDR3 sequence: CSARDGGGDNEQFF. The CDR3 coding sequence is TGCAGTGCTAGAGATGGGGGAGGGGACAATGAGCAGTTCTTC. The V and J genes are TRBV20-1 and TRBJ2-1; 7 positions match TRBD2. The CDR3 is 14 residues long. In germline, CDR1 is DFQATT, CDR2 SNEGSKA (reference sequence). V shed 0 bases and J 5 bases; nucleotides not matched to a gene: 4.